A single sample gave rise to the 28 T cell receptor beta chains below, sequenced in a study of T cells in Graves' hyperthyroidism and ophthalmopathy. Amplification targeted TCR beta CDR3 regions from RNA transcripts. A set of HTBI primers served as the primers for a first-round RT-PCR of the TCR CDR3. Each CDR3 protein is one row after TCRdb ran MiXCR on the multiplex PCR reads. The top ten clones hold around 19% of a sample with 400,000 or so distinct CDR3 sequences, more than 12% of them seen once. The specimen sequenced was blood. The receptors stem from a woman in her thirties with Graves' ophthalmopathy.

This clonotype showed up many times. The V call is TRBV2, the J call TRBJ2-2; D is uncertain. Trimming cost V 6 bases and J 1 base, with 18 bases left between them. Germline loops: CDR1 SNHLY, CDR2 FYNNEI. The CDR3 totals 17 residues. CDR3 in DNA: TGTGCCAGCAGGCCGCAGTATGGGGTCGGGAACACCGGGGAGCTGTTTTTT. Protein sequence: CASRPQYGVGNTGELFF.

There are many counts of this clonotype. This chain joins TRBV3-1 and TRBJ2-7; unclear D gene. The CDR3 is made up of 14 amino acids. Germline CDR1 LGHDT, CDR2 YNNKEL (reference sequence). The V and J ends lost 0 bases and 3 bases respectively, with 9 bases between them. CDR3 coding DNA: TGTGCCAGCAGCCAAGATCTAGGATTCTACGAGCAGTACTTC. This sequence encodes CASSQDLGFYEQYF.

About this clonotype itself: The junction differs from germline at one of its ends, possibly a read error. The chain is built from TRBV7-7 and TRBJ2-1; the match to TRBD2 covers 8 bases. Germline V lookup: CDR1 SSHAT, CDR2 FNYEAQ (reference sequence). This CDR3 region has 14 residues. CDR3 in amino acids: CASSTGLGGYEQFF. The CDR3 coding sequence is TGTGCTAGCAGCACGGGACTAGGAGGGTATGAGCAGTTCTTC. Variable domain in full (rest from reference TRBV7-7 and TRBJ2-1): GAGVSQSPRYKVTKRGQDVTLRCDPISSHATLYWYQQALGQGPEFLTYFNYEAQPDKSGLPSDRFSAERPEGSISTLTIQRTEQRDSAMYRCASSTGLGGYEQFFGPGTRLTVL.

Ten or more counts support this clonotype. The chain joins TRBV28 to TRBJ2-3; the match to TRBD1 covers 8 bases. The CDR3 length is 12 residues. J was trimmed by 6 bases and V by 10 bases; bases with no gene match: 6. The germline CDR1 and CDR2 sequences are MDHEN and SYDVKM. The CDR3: CAIGQGIDTQYF. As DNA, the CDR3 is TGTGCCATAGGACAGGGAATTGATACGCAGTATTTT.

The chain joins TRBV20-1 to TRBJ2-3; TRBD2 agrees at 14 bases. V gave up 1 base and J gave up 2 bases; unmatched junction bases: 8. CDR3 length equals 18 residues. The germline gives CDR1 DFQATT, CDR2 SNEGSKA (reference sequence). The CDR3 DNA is TGCAGTGCTAGAGGGTTTCCGGGACTAGCGGGGGACACAGATACGCAGTATTTT. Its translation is CSARGFPGLAGDTDTQYF.

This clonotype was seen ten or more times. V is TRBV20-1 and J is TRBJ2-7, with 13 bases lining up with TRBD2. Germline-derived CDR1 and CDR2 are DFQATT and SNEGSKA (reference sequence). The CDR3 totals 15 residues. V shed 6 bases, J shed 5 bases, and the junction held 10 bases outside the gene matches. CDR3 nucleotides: TGCAGTGCCCCCTCCACTAGCGGGGGGGCCAACGAGCAGTACTTC. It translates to CSAPSTSGGANEQYF.

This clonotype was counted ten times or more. In DNA, the CDR3 is TGTGCCAGCAGCCAAGTCAGGGCGAGTGAAGCTTTCTTT. This sequence encodes CASSQVRASEAFF. The rearrangement links TRBV3-1 to TRBJ1-1; D is perhaps TRBD1 (5 bases). Between the trimmed V and J ends, which lost 1 base and 7 bases, there was a span of 10 bases. The CDR3 is made up of 13 amino acids. Per germline, CDR1 LGHDT and CDR2 YNNKEL (reference sequence).

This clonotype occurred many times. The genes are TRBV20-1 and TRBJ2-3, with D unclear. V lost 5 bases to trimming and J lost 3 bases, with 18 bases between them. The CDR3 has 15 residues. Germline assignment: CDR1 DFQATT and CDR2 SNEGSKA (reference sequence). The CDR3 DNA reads TGCAGTGCTCCAATGATGGGGTCTGGGACAGATACGCAGTATTTT. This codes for CSAPMMGSGTDTQYF.

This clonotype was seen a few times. Here the CDR3 reads CASSPFISNGPQHF. The DNA of the CDR3 is TGTGCCAGCAGTCCTTTTATTTCCAATGGGCCCCAGCATTTT. The chain is built from TRBV27 and TRBJ1-5, with D hard to call. This CDR3 spans 14 amino acids. The V gene's germline CDR1 is MNHEY and CDR2 SMNVEV (reference sequence). Deletions cut 5 bases from V and 9 bases from J, with 17 bases between.

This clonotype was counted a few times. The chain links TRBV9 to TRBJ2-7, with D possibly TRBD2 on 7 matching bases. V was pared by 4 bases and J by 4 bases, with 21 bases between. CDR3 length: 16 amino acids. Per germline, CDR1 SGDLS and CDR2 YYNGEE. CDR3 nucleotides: TGTGCCAGCAGCCACGGTGGGGGGGCGGTCACATACGAGCAGTACTTC. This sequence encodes CASSHGGGAVTYEQYF.

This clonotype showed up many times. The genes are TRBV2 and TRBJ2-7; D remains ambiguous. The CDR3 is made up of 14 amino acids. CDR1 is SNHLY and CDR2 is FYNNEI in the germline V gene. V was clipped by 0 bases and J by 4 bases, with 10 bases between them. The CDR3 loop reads CASSEAYGDYEQYF. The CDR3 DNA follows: TGTGCCAGCAGTGAAGCGTATGGGGATTACGAGCAGTACTTC.

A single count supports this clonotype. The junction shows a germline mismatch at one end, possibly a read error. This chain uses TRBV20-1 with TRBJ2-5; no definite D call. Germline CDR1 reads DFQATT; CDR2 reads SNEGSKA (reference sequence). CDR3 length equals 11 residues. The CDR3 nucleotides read TGCAGCGTTCAGGTAGCCAGGACCCCGGTCTTC. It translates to CSVQVARTPVF.

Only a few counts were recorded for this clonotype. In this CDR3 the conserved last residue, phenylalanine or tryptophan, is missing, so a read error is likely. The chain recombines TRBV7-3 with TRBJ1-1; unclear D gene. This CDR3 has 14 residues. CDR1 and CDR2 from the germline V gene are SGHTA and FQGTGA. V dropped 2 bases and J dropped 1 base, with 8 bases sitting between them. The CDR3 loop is CASSLGRGNTEAFL. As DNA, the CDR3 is TGTGCCAGCAGCTTAGGACGGGGGAACACTGAAGCTTTCCTT.

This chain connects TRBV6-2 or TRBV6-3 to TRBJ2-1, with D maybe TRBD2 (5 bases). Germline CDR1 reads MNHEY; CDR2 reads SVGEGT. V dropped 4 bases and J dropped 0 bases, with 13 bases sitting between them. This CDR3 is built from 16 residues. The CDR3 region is CASSLSSLGSYNEQFF. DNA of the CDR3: TGTGCCAGCAGTTTATCTAGCTTGGGCTCCTACAATGAGCAGTTCTTC.

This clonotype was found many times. The CDR3 DNA reads as TGTGCCAGCACCTCCACAGGGGTAGAGACCCAGTACTTC. This sequence encodes CASTSTGVETQYF. The V call is TRBV13, the J call TRBJ2-5; 7 bases line up with TRBD1. Germline trimming cut 7 bases from V and 4 bases from J; bases unmatched to any gene: 6. Germline V CDR1 and CDR2: PRHDT, FYEKMQ (reference sequence). The CDR3 runs 13 residues.

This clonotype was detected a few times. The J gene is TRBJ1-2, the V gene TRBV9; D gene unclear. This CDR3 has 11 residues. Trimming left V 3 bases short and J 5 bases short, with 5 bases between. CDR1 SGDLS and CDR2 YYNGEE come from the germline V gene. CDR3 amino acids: CASSAYYGYTF. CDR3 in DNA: TGTGCCAGCAGCGCGTATTATGGCTACACCTTC.

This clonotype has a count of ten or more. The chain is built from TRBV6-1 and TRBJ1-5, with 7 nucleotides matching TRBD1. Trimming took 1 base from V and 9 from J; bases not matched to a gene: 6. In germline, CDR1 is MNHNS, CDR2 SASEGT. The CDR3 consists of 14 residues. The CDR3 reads CASSEDRGGLPQHF. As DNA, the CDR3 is TGTGCCAGCAGTGAAGACAGGGGAGGATTGCCCCAGCATTTT.

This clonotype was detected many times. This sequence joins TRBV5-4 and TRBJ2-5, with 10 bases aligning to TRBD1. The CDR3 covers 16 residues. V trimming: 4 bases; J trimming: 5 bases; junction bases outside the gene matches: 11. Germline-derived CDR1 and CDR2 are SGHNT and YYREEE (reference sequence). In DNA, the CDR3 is TGTGCCAGCAGCCCGGAGGGGACAGGGGTCCGGGAGACCCAGTACTTC. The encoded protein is CASSPEGTGVRETQYF.

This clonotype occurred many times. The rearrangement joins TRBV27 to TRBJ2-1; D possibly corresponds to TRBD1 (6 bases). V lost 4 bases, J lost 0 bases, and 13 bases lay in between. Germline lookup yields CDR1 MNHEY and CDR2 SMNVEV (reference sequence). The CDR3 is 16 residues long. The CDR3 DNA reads TGTGCCAGCAGTTACCCCGGCAGGGGCTCCTACAATGAGCAGTTCTTC. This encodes CASSYPGRGSYNEQFF.

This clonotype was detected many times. Here the CDR3 DNA reads TGTGCCAGCAGAACCGTAGGGGGACATTCCCGTTGCACCTTC. Translation: CASRTVGGHSRCTF. V gene TRBV12-3 or TRBV12-4 combines with J gene TRBJ1-2, with a weak D call TRBD1 (6 bases). The CDR3 extends over 14 amino acids. V lost 6 bases, J lost 13 bases, and 24 bases lay in between.

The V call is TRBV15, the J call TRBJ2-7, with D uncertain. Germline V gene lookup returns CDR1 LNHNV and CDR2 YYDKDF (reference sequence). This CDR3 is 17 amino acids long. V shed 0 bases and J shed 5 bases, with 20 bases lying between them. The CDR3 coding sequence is TGTGCCACCAGCAGAGAAGAGTCAATAAGGGTGATCGACGAGCAGTACTTC. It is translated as CATSREESIRVIDEQYF. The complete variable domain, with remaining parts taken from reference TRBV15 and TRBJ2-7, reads DAMVIQNPRYQVTQFGKPVTLSCSQTLNHNVMYWYQQKSSQAPKLLFHYYDKDFNNEADTPDNFQSRRPNTSFCFLDIRSPGLGDTAMYLCATSREESIRVIDEQYFGPGTRLTVT.

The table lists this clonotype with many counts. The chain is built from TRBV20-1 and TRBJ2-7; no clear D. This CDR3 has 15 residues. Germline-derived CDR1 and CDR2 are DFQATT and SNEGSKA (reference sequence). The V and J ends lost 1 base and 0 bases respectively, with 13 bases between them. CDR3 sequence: CSARARKTLSYEQYF. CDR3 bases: TGCAGTGCTAGAGCCAGGAAAACCCTCTCCTACGAGCAGTACTTC.

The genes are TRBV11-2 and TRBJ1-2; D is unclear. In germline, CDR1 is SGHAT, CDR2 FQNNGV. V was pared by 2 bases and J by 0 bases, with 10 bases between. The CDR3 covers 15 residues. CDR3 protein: CASSLSGGTNYGYTF. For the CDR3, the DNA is TGTGCCAGCAGCTTATCCGGAGGGACTAACTATGGCTACACCTTC.

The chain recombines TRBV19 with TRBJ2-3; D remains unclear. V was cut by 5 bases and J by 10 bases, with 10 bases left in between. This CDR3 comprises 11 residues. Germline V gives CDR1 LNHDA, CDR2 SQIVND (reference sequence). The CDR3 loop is CASSRASSQYF. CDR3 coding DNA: TGTGCCAGTAGTCGCGCCTCATCGCAGTATTTT.

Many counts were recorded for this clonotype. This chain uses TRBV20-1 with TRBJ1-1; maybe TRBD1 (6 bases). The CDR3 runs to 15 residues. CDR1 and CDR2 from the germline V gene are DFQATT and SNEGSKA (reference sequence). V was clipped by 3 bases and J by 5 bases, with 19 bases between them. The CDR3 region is CSARQGTQGMTEAFF. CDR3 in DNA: TGCAGTGCTAGGCAGGGGACCCAGGGTATGACTGAAGCTTTCTTT.

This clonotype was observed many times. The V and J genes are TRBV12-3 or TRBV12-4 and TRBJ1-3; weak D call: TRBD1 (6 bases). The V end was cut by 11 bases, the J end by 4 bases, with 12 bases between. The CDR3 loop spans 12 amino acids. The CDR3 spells CAEGGLGNTIYF. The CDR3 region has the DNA TGTGCCGAGGGGGGGCTAGGAAACACCATATATTTT.

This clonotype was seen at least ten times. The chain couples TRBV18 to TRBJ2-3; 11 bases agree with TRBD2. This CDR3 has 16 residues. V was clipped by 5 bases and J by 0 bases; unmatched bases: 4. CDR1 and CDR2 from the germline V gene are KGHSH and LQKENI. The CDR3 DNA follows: TGTGCCAGCTCAAGACCTAGCGGGGGGAGCACAGATACGCAGTATTTT. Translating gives CASSRPSGGSTDTQYF.

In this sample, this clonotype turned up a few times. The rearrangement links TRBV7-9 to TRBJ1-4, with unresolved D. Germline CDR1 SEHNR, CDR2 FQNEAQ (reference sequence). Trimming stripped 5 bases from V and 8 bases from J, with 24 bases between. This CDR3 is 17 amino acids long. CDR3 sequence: CASSPQVGRRFWEKLFF. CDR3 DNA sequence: TGTGCCAGCAGCCCCCAGGTGGGCAGGCGATTTTGGGAAAAACTGTTTTTT. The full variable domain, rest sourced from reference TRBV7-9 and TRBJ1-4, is DTGVSQNPRHKITKRGQNVTFRCDPISEHNRLYWYRQTLGQGPEFLTYFQNEAQLEKSRLLSDRFSAERPKGSFSTLEIQRTEQGDSAMYLCASSPQVGRRFWEKLFFGSGTQLSVL.